What follows are 19 T cell receptor beta chains derived from one specimen sequenced in a study of T cells in Graves' hyperthyroidism and ophthalmopathy. Amplification targeted TCR beta CDR3 regions from RNA transcripts. A set of HTBI primers served as the primers for a first-round RT-PCR of the TCR CDR3. TCRdb analysed the multiplex PCR reads with MiXCR anew, one entry per CDR3 protein. The table has under 300,000 distinct CDR3 sequences, about an eighth seen once. Specimen: blood. The receptor source for this set is a woman in her twenties or thirties with Graves' hyperthyroidism that later progressed to Graves' ophthalmopathy.

Points on this clonotype: Relative to the germline gene, one junction end is altered; a read error may explain this. J is TRBJ2-1 and V is TRBV7-7; D unclear. The CDR3 extends over 17 amino acids. Germline V gives CDR1 SSHAT, CDR2 FNYEAQ (reference sequence). The CDR3 region has the DNA TGTGCTAGCAGCTTAGCAGCCGGCCTAACCGCCTACAATGAGCAGTTCTTC. Amino acid sequence: CASSLAAGLTAYNEQFF. The full variable domain, in which reference TRBV7-7 and TRBJ2-1 provide the parts outside the CDR3, is GAGVSQSPRYKVTKRGQDVTLRCDPISSHATLYWYQQALGQGPEFLTYFNYEAQPDKSGLPSDRFSAERPEGSISTLTIQRTEQRDSAMYRCASSLAAGLTAYNEQFFGPGTRLTVL.

This clonotype was counted only a few times. This chain joins TRBV5-1 and TRBJ2-1, with TRBD2 matching over 7 bases. The germline gives CDR1 SGHRS, CDR2 YFSETQ. The J segment lost 8 bases and the V segment lost 3 bases, leaving 11 bases of the junction unmatched. The CDR3 has 15 amino acids. CDR3 residues: CASSSLNGLVDEQFF. The CDR3 region has the DNA TGCGCCAGCAGCTCTTTAAACGGACTAGTCGATGAGCAGTTCTTC.

This clonotype came up many times. The V gene is TRBV28, the J gene TRBJ1-1; D is ambiguous. Germline CDR1 MDHEN, CDR2 SYDVKM. Trimming took off 1 base at V and 7 bases at J, with 13 bases between the two ends. The CDR3 is 14 residues long. In DNA form, the CDR3 reads TGTGCCAGCAGTTTATCGGGTGAGCGCCGTGAAGCTTTCTTT. Translating gives CASSLSGERREAFF.

This clonotype has more than one count but fewer than ten. The V call is TRBV6-1, the J call TRBJ1-1; 8 nucleotides line up with TRBD1. The CDR3 is 14 amino acids. The germline CDR1 and CDR2 sequences are MNHNS and SASEGT. The V gene end was trimmed by 6 bases and the J gene end by 1 base; junction bases not matched to a gene: 4. CDR3 nucleotides: TGTGCCAGCAGGGGGGACAGGTCGAACACTGAAGCTTTCTTT. Its translation: CASRGDRSNTEAFF.

This clonotype was counted between two and nine times. This chain joins TRBV6-5 and TRBJ1-1; D is uncertain. The V and J ends lost 0 bases and 1 base respectively, with 9 bases between them. The germline V gene encodes CDR1 MNHEY and CDR2 SVGAGI. The CDR3 is 15 residues long. The CDR3 protein is CASSYSGARNTEAFF. Written as DNA, the CDR3 is TGTGCCAGCAGTTACTCGGGCGCGAGGAACACTGAAGCTTTCTTT.

The sample holds many counts of this clonotype. The chain uses TRBV5-1 and TRBJ2-1, with 7 bases lining up with TRBD2. With 0 bases clipped from V and 0 bases from J, the junction kept 6 bases outside the gene matches. Looked up from germline, CDR1 is SGHRS and CDR2 is YFSETQ. The CDR3 is made up of 17 amino acids. The DNA for the CDR3 is TGCGCCAGCAGCTTGGCGGGGTGGACTAGCTCCTACAATGAGCAGTTCTTC. Residues: CASSLAGWTSSYNEQFF.

The V gene is TRBV7-9, the J gene TRBJ2-3; possibly TRBD2 for D (6 bases). The CDR3 length is 16 residues. Germline CDR1 reads SEHNR; CDR2 reads FQNEAQ (reference sequence). V lost 1 base and J 5 bases, leaving 16 bases between the germline ends. The CDR3 DNA sequence: TGTGCCAGCAGCTTAGTTCCGGGAGTAGGGCTAGATACGCAGTATTTT. It is translated as CASSLVPGVGLDTQYF.

This clonotype was seen at least ten times. V gene TRBV7-3 combines with J gene TRBJ2-5; unclear D gene. The CDR3 is 14 residues long. The V end lost 3 bases, the J end lost 1 base, and 9 bases lay between the germline ends. CDR1 and CDR2 (germline): SGHTA, FQGTGA. As DNA, the CDR3 is TGTGCCAGCAGCTTGACAAGCCTCCAAGAGACCCAGTACTTC. Amino acids: CASSLTSLQETQYF.

This clonotype was observed many times. The V gene is TRBV2, the J gene TRBJ2-3; 8 bases fit TRBD2. From germline, CDR1 is SNHLY and CDR2 FYNNEI. This CDR3 has 16 amino acids. V lost 3 bases, J lost 0 bases, and 5 bases stayed unmatched. CDR3 loop: CASSEWASGSTDTQYF. CDR3 nucleotide sequence: TGTGCCAGCAGTGAGTGGGCTAGCGGGAGCACAGATACGCAGTATTTT.

This clonotype was seen a handful of times. This rearrangement joins TRBV20-1 to TRBJ2-7, with D possibly being TRBD2 (5 bases). Germline CDR1 is DFQATT and CDR2 is SNEGSKA (reference sequence). This CDR3 is built from 12 residues. The V and J ends lost 4 bases and 2 bases respectively, with 9 bases between them. The CDR3 nucleotides are TGCAGTGCTATAGCGTCAACCTACGAGCAGTACTTC. This sequence encodes CSAIASTYEQYF.

This clonotype was counted ten times or more. The V call is TRBV28, the J call TRBJ2-7; D is ambiguous. There are 16 residues in the CDR3. Trimming stripped 6 bases from V and 2 bases from J, with 20 bases between. Germline CDR1 reads MDHEN; CDR2 reads SYDVKM. The CDR3 DNA reads TGTGCCAGCAGCGGCCGAAGTACAACTCCTCCCTACGAGCAGTACTTC. It codes for CASSGRSTTPPYEQYF.

This clonotype was seen repeatedly, ten times or more. The CDR3 reads CGYTGGYTF. CDR3 nucleotide sequence: TGCGGTTATACCGGAGGCTACACCTTC. J is TRBJ1-2 and V is TRBV20-1; the D is unclear. The CDR3 has 9 residues. Germline CDR1 reads DFQATT; CDR2 reads SNEGSKA (reference sequence).

This clonotype was seen many times. The chain links TRBV20-1 to TRBJ2-1; the match to TRBD1 covers 7 bases. The CDR3 contains 15 residues. The junction had 10 bases not matched to a gene; V was cut back by 3 bases and J by 5 bases. Per germline, CDR1 DFQATT and CDR2 SNEGSKA (reference sequence). The CDR3 protein is CSASSWAGGNNEQFF. The CDR3, as DNA: TGCAGTGCTAGTTCGTGGGCAGGGGGAAACAATGAGCAGTTCTTC.

The chain uses TRBV6-2 or TRBV6-3 and TRBJ1-1; TRBD1 matches 8 bases. Per germline, CDR1 MNHEY and CDR2 SVGEGT. V trimming: 5 bases; J trimming: 4 bases; junction bases outside the gene matches: 3. This CDR3 has 13 residues. The CDR3 DNA follows: TGTGCCAGCAGTAACGACAGGGGCACTGAAGCTTTCTTT. Translated: CASSNDRGTEAFF.

This clonotype has a count of ten or more. The chain is built from TRBV7-8 and TRBJ2-3, with 10 bases identical to TRBD1. The CDR3 spans 16 residues. Unmatched junction bases numbered 7, after V lost 1 base and J lost 6 bases. Germline V lookup: CDR1 SGHVS, CDR2 FQNEAQ. The CDR3 sequence: CASSLVLGTGVDTQYF. CDR3 nucleotide sequence: TGTGCCAGCAGCTTAGTCCTAGGGACAGGGGTCGATACGCAGTATTTT. The entire variable domain, with the rest obtained from reference TRBV7-8 and TRBJ2-3, is as follows: GAGVSQSPRYKVAKRGQDVALRCDPISGHVSLFWYQQALGQGPEFLTYFQNEAQLDKSGLPSDRFFAERPEGSVSTLKIQRTQQEDSAVYLCASSLVLGTGVDTQYFGPGTRLTVL.

This clonotype occurred many times. The chain employs TRBV4-3 and TRBJ2-3, with D tentatively TRBD2 (5 bases). The germline gives CDR1 LGHNA, CDR2 YSLEER. The CDR3 is 15 residues long. V lost 2 bases, J lost 1 base, and 10 bases lay in between. The CDR3 bases are TGCGCCAGCAGCCAAAGACTGCGGGGCACAGATACGCAGTATTTT. Translating gives CASSQRLRGTDTQYF.

The chain is built from TRBV9 and TRBJ2-2, with 11 bases fitting TRBD1. This CDR3 comprises 15 residues. V lost 4 bases, J lost 5 bases, and 4 bases stayed unmatched. Per germline, CDR1 SGDLS and CDR2 YYNGEE. The CDR3 is CASSMDRGLTGELFF. In DNA form, the CDR3 reads TGTGCCAGCAGCATGGACAGGGGGCTTACCGGGGAGCTGTTTTTT. Full variable domain (missing parts from reference TRBV9 and TRBJ2-2): DSGVTQTPKHLITATGQRVTLRCSPRSGDLSVYWYQQSLDQGLQFLIQYYNGEERAKGNILERFSAQQFPDLHSELNLSSLELGDSALYFCASSMDRGLTGELFFGEGSRLTVL.

This chain uses TRBV27 with TRBJ2-3, with TRBD2 matching 8 bases. The V and J ends lost 5 bases and 6 bases, in that order; junction bases with no gene match: 16. The CDR3 has 17 residues. Germline assignment: CDR1 MNHEY and CDR2 SMNVEV (reference sequence). The CDR3 reads CASSRRPDGGGGDTQYF. DNA for the CDR3: TGTGCCAGCAGTCGTAGGCCCGACGGGGGGGGGGGGGATACGCAGTATTTT.

This clonotype was counted a few times. The chain uses TRBV4-2 and TRBJ1-3; 10 bases are a match to TRBD1. This CDR3 is 18 amino acids long. With 4 bases clipped from V and 4 bases from J, the junction kept 13 bases outside the gene matches. The germline gives CDR1 LGHNA, CDR2 YNFKEQ. The CDR3 spells CASSPPRGQGKPGNTIYF. As DNA, the CDR3 is TGTGCCAGCAGCCCTCCCAGGGGACAGGGGAAGCCCGGAAACACCATATATTTT.